A single sample is the source of the 31 T cell receptor beta chains below, sequenced in a study of blood T cells in healthy people across ages. A sample-barcoded 5' primer and a J-beta primer mix were used in a second PCR of roughly 6 to 11 cycles. TCRdb called the 5' RACE reads again in MiXCR, with one record for every CDR3 protein. The data show roughly 1.5 million distinct CDR3 sequences, under 55% seen once. The sample taken for sequencing was blood. These receptors originate from a woman aged 18-29 years in good health.

The rearrangement links TRBV7-9 to TRBJ1-1, with 7 bases that match TRBD1. The CDR3 spans 16 residues. CDR1 and CDR2 (germline): SEHNR, FQNEAQ (reference sequence). Unmatched junction bases numbered 7, after V lost 2 bases and J lost 1 base. In DNA, the CDR3 is TGTGCCAGCAGCTTAAATCCGGGACAGCAGAACACTGAAGCTTTCTTT. It codes for CASSLNPGQQNTEAFF.

This chain links TRBV14 with TRBJ2-7; D gene ambiguous. The V end lost 6 bases, the J end lost 3 bases, and 12 bases lay between the germline ends. The CDR3 totals 13 residues. Germline lookup yields CDR1 SGHDN and CDR2 FVKESK. The CDR3 is CASSIRAFYEQYF. The CDR3 coding sequence is TGTGCCAGCAGTATAAGGGCCTTCTACGAGCAGTACTTC.

Details on this clonotype: A much larger clone lies one base from this, so it may be a read error. V is TRBV5-1 and J is TRBJ2-7; the D is unclear. Trimming shortened V by 0 bases and J by 5 bases, and 9 bases separated the two germline ends. Germline CDR1 is SGHRS and CDR2 is YFSETQ. This CDR3 is built from 13 residues. CDR3 sequence: CASSLAESDEQYF. The CDR3, as DNA: TGCGCCAGCAGCTTGGCGGAATCCGACGAGCAGTACTTC.

This clonotype was seen a few times. The chain employs TRBV20-1 and TRBJ1-1; weak D call: TRBD1 (5 bases). CDR3 length: 14 residues. V was pared by 0 bases and J by 3 bases, with 11 bases between. The germline CDR1 and CDR2 sequences are DFQATT and SNEGSKA (reference sequence). CDR3 sequence (DNA): TGCAGTGCTAGAGATTGGGGGGACCACACTGAAGCTTTCTTT. It codes for CSARDWGDHTEAFF.

Of note for this clonotype: At one of its ends the junction is not consistent with the germline gene, which may arise from a read error. The chain recombines TRBV3-1 with TRBJ1-2; D may be TRBD1 (5 bases). The CDR3 sequence is 15 residues long. The germline V gene encodes CDR1 LGHDT and CDR2 YNNKEL (reference sequence). The CDR3: CASSPGAGPTYGYTF. In DNA, the CDR3 is TGTGCCAGCAGCCCCGGCGCAGGGCCAACCTATGGTTACACCTTC.

This clonotype was recorded a few times. V gene TRBV7-2 combines with J gene TRBJ2-7; TRBD2 is a possible D gene (5 bases). From germline, CDR1 is SGHTA and CDR2 FQGNSA. The CDR3 is 17 amino acids. Trimming pared 5 bases from V and 2 bases from J, leaving 22 bases between. DNA for the CDR3: TGTGCCAGCAGCCCACGTAGGTTAAGGACTCTTACCTACGAGCAGTACTTC. This encodes CASSPRRLRTLTYEQYF.

As regards this clonotype: At one end the junction does not follow the germline gene, possibly because of a read error. The chain couples TRBV15 to TRBJ2-1; 10 nucleotides align to TRBD2. Germline CDR1 reads LNHNV; CDR2 reads YYDKDF (reference sequence). This CDR3 has 18 residues. The CDR3, as DNA: TGTGTCACCAGCAGAGGTTTAGCTAGCGGGGGAACTTACAATGAGCAGTTCTTC. Its protein product is CVTSRGLASGGTYNEQFF. The full variable domain, its missing parts supplied by reference TRBV15 and TRBJ2-1, is DAMVIQNPRYQVTQFGKPVTLSCSQTLNHNVMYWYQQKSSQAPKLLFHYYDKDFNNEADTPDNFQSRRPNTSFCFLDIRSPGLGDTAMYLCVTSRGLASGGTYNEQFFGPGTRLTVL.

This clonotype was seen more than once but under ten times. The chain carries TRBV28 and TRBJ1-4; D is perhaps TRBD1 (5 bases). Germline V CDR1 and CDR2: MDHEN, SYDVKM. Trimming took off 5 bases at V and 5 bases at J, with 12 bases between the two ends. CDR3 size: 14 residues. The CDR3 spells CASSQTGRNEKLFF. In DNA, the CDR3 is TGTGCCAGCAGTCAGACGGGACGCAATGAAAAACTGTTTTTT.

The sample holds a few counts of this clonotype. This rearrangement joins TRBV21-1 to TRBJ2-7. TRBV21-1 has pseudogene status. This CDR3 region has 12 residues. The CDR3 reads CASSKVAYEQYF. The CDR3 DNA reads TGTGCCAGCAGCAAAGTAGCCTACGAGCAGTACTTC.

This clonotype was seen a few times. V usage is TRBV7-9 and J usage is TRBJ2-3; 9 bases line up with TRBD2. The V and J ends lost 5 bases and 3 bases, in that order; junction bases with no gene match: 6. CDR1 is SEHNR, CDR2 FQNEAQ, per germline (reference sequence). The CDR3 has 15 amino acids. The CDR3 region has the DNA TGTGCCAGCAGCCGGACTAGCGCCCCTACAGATACGCAGTATTTT. Residues: CASSRTSAPTDTQYF.

The chain has TRBV20-1 and TRBJ2-7; 7 nucleotides line up with TRBD2. The length of the CDR3 is 15 residues. V was pared by 2 bases and J by 0 bases, with 7 bases of the junction left unmatched. The germline CDR1 and CDR2 sequences are DFQATT and SNEGSKA (reference sequence). In DNA form, the CDR3 reads TGCAGTGCTAGACCCCTAGCGGCTGGCTCCTACGAGCAGTACTTC. Its translation: CSARPLAAGSYEQYF.

This clonotype was seen only a few times. The chain joins TRBV6-1 to TRBJ2-7; D is unclear. This CDR3 is 14 amino acids long. V lost 2 bases and J lost 2, with 10 bases in between. Germline CDR1 and CDR2: MNHNS and SASEGT. The CDR3 nucleotides read TGTGCCAGCAGTGAACGCAGCCTCACCTACGAGCAGTACTTC. It encodes CASSERSLTYEQYF.

The rearrangement joins TRBV27 to TRBJ1-1; tentatively, D is TRBD1 (6 bases). CDR1 and CDR2 from the germline V gene are MNHEY and SMNVEV (reference sequence). The CDR3 is 14 residues long. The V end lost 7 bases, the J end lost 1 base, and 13 bases lay between the germline ends. This chain's CDR3 is CASNPGQANTEAFF. The CDR3 DNA reads as TGTGCCAGCAACCCGGGACAAGCGAACACTGAAGCTTTCTTT.

The chain carries TRBV4-2 and TRBJ1-4; TRBD1 matches 8 bases. Germline CDR1 reads LGHNA; CDR2 reads YNFKEQ. With 0 bases clipped from V and 4 bases from J, the junction kept 10 bases outside the gene matches. This CDR3 has 18 residues. CDR3 sequence (DNA): TGTGCCAGCAGCCAAGATCTTGCAGGGGGCATCGGTAATGAAAAACTGTTTTTT. The encoded protein is CASSQDLAGGIGNEKLFF.

This clonotype was seen just once. V gene TRBV11-3 combines with J gene TRBJ2-2; 7 nucleotides agree with TRBD1. The CDR3 is 16 residues long. Per germline, CDR1 SGHNT and CDR2 YENEEA. Germline trimming cut 5 bases from V and 0 bases from J; bases unmatched to any gene: 6. CDR3 residues: CASSPWGQTNTGELFF. CDR3 sequence (DNA): TGTGCCAGCAGCCCCTGGGGACAGACGAACACCGGGGAGCTGTTTTTT.

This sequence joins TRBV6-2 or TRBV6-3 and TRBJ1-1; no firm D call. Germline CDR1 and CDR2: MNHEY and SVGEGT. V dropped 0 bases and J dropped 7 bases, with 9 bases sitting between them. This CDR3 contains 13 residues. CDR3: CASSYSSSVEAFF. The CDR3 bases are TGTGCCAGCAGTTACTCGAGCTCAGTTGAAGCTTTCTTT.

This clonotype was found a few times. The rearrangement links TRBV4-1 to TRBJ2-7; TRBD1 matches at 10 bases. After removal of 2 bases from V and 7 bases from J, the junction contained 8 bases not matched to a gene. The CDR3 covers 15 residues. From germline, CDR1 is MGHRA and CDR2 YSYEKL. The CDR3, as DNA: TGCGCCAGCAGCCAACCGGGACAGGGGCGAGGAGAGCAGTACTTC. It is translated as CASSQPGQGRGEQYF.

CDR3 residues: CASRGSSPLHF. The CDR3 DNA reads TGTGCCAGCCGGGGCAGTTCACCCCTCCACTTT. This chain links TRBV12-3 or TRBV12-4 with TRBJ1-6, with a possible D match to TRBD1 (5 bases). This CDR3 contains 11 residues. Trimming stripped 8 bases from V and 9 bases from J, with 8 bases between.

J is TRBJ2-3 and V is TRBV9, with 7 bases that match TRBD2. Germline V CDR1 and CDR2: SGDLS, YYNGEE. V shed 5 bases, J shed 1 base, and the junction held 10 bases outside the gene matches. CDR3 length: 16 residues. The CDR3 sequence: CASSYLGRMGTDTQYF. The CDR3, as DNA: TGTGCCAGCAGTTATCTCGGGAGGATGGGCACAGATACGCAGTATTTT.

V gene TRBV27 combines with J gene TRBJ1-2; the D is unclear. The CDR3 totals 13 residues. V lost 5 bases and J 5 bases, leaving 12 bases between the germline ends. CDR1 MNHEY and CDR2 SMNVEV come from the germline V gene (reference sequence). The CDR3 coding sequence is TGTGCCAGCAGTCAGACCTACTCGTATGGCTACACCTTC. It is translated as CASSQTYSYGYTF.

This clonotype was detected a few times. The chain combines TRBV6-6 with TRBJ2-1, with D possibly matching TRBD2 (5 bases). Looked up from germline, CDR1 is MNHNY and CDR2 is SVGAGI (reference sequence). The V end lost 8 bases, the J end lost 5 bases, and 10 bases lay between the germline ends. The CDR3 loop spans 12 amino acids. In DNA form, the CDR3 reads TGTGCCAGCTGGACCGGGAACAATGAGCAGTTCTTC. It translates to CASWTGNNEQFF.

As to this clonotype: An end of the junction differs from the germline gene, which may be a read error. V is TRBV5-1 and J is TRBJ2-3, with 8 nucleotides matching TRBD2. From germline, CDR1 is SGHRS and CDR2 YFSETQ. The CDR3 consists of 15 residues. In nucleotides, the CDR3 is TGCGCCAACAGCTTACTAGCGGACCCCACAGATACGCAGTATTTT. It is translated as CANSLLADPTDTQYF.

This clonotype was recorded at least ten times. This chain uses TRBV4-3 with TRBJ1-2; D may be TRBD1 (6 bases). Germline CDR1 LGHNA, CDR2 YSLEER. Trimming shortened V by 0 bases and J by 4 bases, and 9 bases separated the two germline ends. The length of the CDR3 is 14 residues. Here the CDR3 reads CASSQDSRGYGYTF. CDR3 DNA sequence: TGCGCCAGCAGCCAAGATTCCAGGGGCTATGGCTACACCTTC.

This clonotype was seen only a few times. V is TRBV11-2 and J is TRBJ1-2, with no clear D. The CDR3 is 15 amino acids. Per the germline V gene, CDR1 is SGHAT and CDR2 is FQNNGV. Deletions cut 4 bases from V and 5 bases from J, with 17 bases between. DNA for the CDR3: TGTGCCAGCAGCTCTCGACCCAGGTTCTTTTATGGCTACACCTTC. This codes for CASSSRPRFFYGYTF.

This chain links TRBV4-3 with TRBJ1-1; 7 positions match TRBD1. Germline V gives CDR1 LGHNA, CDR2 YSLEER. V gave up 6 bases and J gave up 3 bases; unmatched junction bases: 10. This CDR3 contains 15 residues. This CDR3 is CASRHSHRGHTEAFF. The CDR3 DNA sequence: TGCGCCAGCAGACATTCGCACAGGGGCCACACTGAAGCTTTCTTT.

This clonotype has more than one count but fewer than ten. This chain joins TRBV5-5 and TRBJ2-5, with 8 bases aligning to TRBD1. The CDR3 covers 15 residues. The ends lost 3 bases at V and 6 bases at J; junction bases unmatched: 10. Germline CDR1 is SGHKS and CDR2 is YYEKEE (reference sequence). CDR3 DNA: TGTGCCAGCAGCTACACGCCGGACAGGGTAAAGACCCAGTACTTC. This codes for CASSYTPDRVKTQYF.

This chain connects TRBV12-3 or TRBV12-4 to TRBJ2-4; no definite D call. The CDR3 extends over 15 amino acids. The V gene lost 4 bases and the J gene lost 0 bases, with 10 bases spanning the gap. CDR3 nucleotide sequence: TGTGCCAGCAGTTCCCCGGGCGGAGCCAAAAACATTCAGTACTTC. Translating it yields CASSSPGGAKNIQYF.

This clonotype was counted a few times. The CDR3 sequence is CSARMGPGGSGYTF. The CDR3 DNA reads as TGCAGTGCTAGGATGGGTCCAGGGGGAAGTGGCTACACCTTC. This rearrangement joins TRBV20-1 to TRBJ1-2, with 7 bases that match TRBD1. Germline CDR1 and CDR2: DFQATT and SNEGSKA (reference sequence). The ends lost 3 bases at V and 7 bases at J; junction bases unmatched: 11. The length of the CDR3 is 14 residues.

This clonotype was recorded only once. The chain employs TRBV15 and TRBJ2-1, with D possibly being TRBD1 (6 bases). The CDR3 totals 14 residues. V was pared by 5 bases and J by 4 bases, with 12 bases between. Germline values: CDR1 LNHNV, CDR2 YYDKDF (reference sequence). CDR3 protein: CATSLGQGYNEQFF. CDR3 bases: TGTGCCACCAGCCTGGGGCAGGGGTACAATGAGCAGTTCTTC.

V and J are TRBV7-2 and TRBJ1-1, with 9 bases that match TRBD1. Per the germline V gene, CDR1 is SGHTA and CDR2 is FQGNSA. CDR3 size: 16 residues. V dropped 2 bases and J dropped 3; count of bases not matched to a gene: 7. This CDR3 is CASSLWGTGLDTEAFF. The CDR3 coding sequence is TGTGCCAGCAGCTTATGGGGGACAGGGTTAGACACTGAAGCTTTCTTT.

The sample holds a few counts of this clonotype. The genes are TRBV7-2 and TRBJ2-7; 7 bases line up with TRBD1. This CDR3 spans 13 amino acids. With V trimmed by 5 bases and J by 7 bases, 8 bases remained unmatched. The germline V gene has CDR1 SGHTA and CDR2 FQGNSA. The CDR3 spells CASSKDRVGEQYF. The CDR3 DNA reads as TGTGCCAGCAGCAAAGACAGGGTTGGGGAGCAGTACTTC.